The rows below give T cell receptor beta chains drawn from one sample of a study of T cell responses to AZD1222 COVID-19 vaccine. Sequenced by immunoSEQ multiplex PCR; TCRdb stores in-frame clones only, minus some. Here the sample spans some 96,000 clones, 85% to 95% being singletons. The material sequenced was peripheral blood, taken on day 0 of AZD1222 vaccination. The source of these receptors is an adult in good health. Both conserved end residues are part of each CDR3.

CDR3aa: CASSPRQGLNTEAFF; j_gene: TRBJ1-1; v_gene: TRBV7-8
CDR3aa: CASSVGAF; j_gene: TRBJ1-3; v_gene: TRBV2
CDR3aa: CASTQGYQPQHF; j_gene: TRBJ1-5; v_gene: TRBV12-3/TRBV12-4
CDR3aa: CASSLGISGASTDTQYF; j_gene: TRBJ2-3; v_gene: TRBV28
CDR3aa: CASMLGQGGPEAFF; j_gene: TRBJ1-1; v_gene: TRBV6-5
CDR3aa: CASSRSGNTGELFF; j_gene: TRBJ2-2; v_gene: TRBV6-6
CDR3aa: CASSPKDRGLTNEKLFF; j_gene: TRBJ1-4; v_gene: TRBV4-1
CDR3aa: CASSFGADTQETQYF; j_gene: TRBJ2-5; v_gene: TRBV5-1
CDR3aa: CASSQGTLGQYF; j_gene: TRBJ2-3; v_gene: TRBV12-3/TRBV12-4
CDR3aa: CASSFQGRDTEAFF; j_gene: TRBJ1-1; v_gene: TRBV13
CDR3aa: CGVRTESTYEQYF; j_gene: TRBJ2-7; v_gene: TRBV29-1
CDR3aa: CASSPSVREVTYEQYF; j_gene: TRBJ2-7; v_gene: TRBV28
CDR3aa: CASSPVLGRANNLGYTF; j_gene: TRBJ1-2; v_gene: TRBV18
CDR3aa: CASSQPDRDGGGKLFF; j_gene: TRBJ1-4; v_gene: TRBV4-2
CDR3aa: CASSPVRGPADQPQHF; j_gene: TRBJ1-5; v_gene: TRBV21-1
CDR3aa: CTSSQARKEKLFF; j_gene: TRBJ1-4; v_gene: TRBV1